This T cell receptor beta chain was profiled in a study of shared T cell receptors in the human thymus. Germline CDR1 reads SGHRS; CDR2 reads YFSETQ. This CDR3 contains 17 residues. V lost 0 bases to trimming and J lost 1 base; unmatched junction nucleotides: 5. Using immunoSEQ multiplex PCR, the repertoire was profiled, and TCRdb retains in-frame clones only, with some absent. In the table there are about 660,000 clones, 87% of which are singletons. The same data also went into a second study, on human thymus T cells. That work states: It was healthy Finnish infants having corrective surgery for congenital heart defects who were the donors. During corrective heart surgery, resections were taken, and the thymus tissue came from them. Gene usage (both V and J) appeared biased in thymic and blood repertoires. Related reports documented highly overlapping thymic repertoires among unrelated individuals.

Material for sequencing was thymocytes. This receptor was taken from a boy in the first two years of life with a congenital heart defect. The chain links TRBV5-1 to TRBJ2-7; 12 bases are shared with TRBD2. The CDR3 DNA follows: TGCGCCAGCAGCTTGGGACTAGCGGGAGTGGGGTCCTACGAGCAGTACTTC. This translates into CASSLGLAGVGSYEQYF.